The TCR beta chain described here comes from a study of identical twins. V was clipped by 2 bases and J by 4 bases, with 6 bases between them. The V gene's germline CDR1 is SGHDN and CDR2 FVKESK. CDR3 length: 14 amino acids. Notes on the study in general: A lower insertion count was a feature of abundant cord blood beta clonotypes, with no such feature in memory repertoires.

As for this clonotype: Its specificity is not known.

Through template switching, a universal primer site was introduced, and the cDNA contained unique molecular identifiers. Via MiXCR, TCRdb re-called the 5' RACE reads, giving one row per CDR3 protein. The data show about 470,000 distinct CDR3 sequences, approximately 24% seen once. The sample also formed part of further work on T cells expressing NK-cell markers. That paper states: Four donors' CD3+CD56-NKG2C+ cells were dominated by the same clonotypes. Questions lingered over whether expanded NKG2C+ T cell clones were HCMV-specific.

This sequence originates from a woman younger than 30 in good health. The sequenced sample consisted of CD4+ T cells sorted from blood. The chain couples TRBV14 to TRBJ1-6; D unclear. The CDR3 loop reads CASSQRSYNSPLHF. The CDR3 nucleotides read TGTGCCAGCAGCCAACGTTCTTATAATTCACCCCTCCACTTT.